This note documents a single T cell receptor (beta chain) sequence. What antigen it recognizes has not been identified. No quality values exist for individual bases; no much larger clone is one base distant. The sample is drawn from a study of cytomegalovirus exposure and HLA in healthy donors (dated 2017 in TCRdb). Background for the entire study: The roughly 670 repertoires of the first cohort and the 120 validation repertoires were produced on the same platform, according to a later analysis. The study combined high-throughput TCR immunosequencing, statistical association of individual TCRs with disease status, and machine learning to predict cytomegalovirus infection status. The study was designed to test whether signatures of past pathogen exposure could be identified by cataloging public T cell receptors. Along with the approximately 670-subject first cohort, a separate validation cohort of over 90 different subjects was used. The full study reports these points: It was suggested by the authors that the approach could potentially be generalized to other disease states and immunological phenotypes. A later analysis found that TCRs clustered in the first cohort also tended to co-occur in the 95 to 150 validation repertoires, with 94% of cluster scores above 0. The study listed 150 to 200 TCR beta chains as associated with cytomegalovirus. Cytomegalovirus status was reported to be diagnosed by the classifier with high specificity and sensitivity in both the original and validation cohorts. Most TCR sequences were observed very rarely across donors, whereas some public TCRs were present in many individuals. In vitro tests confirmed that a few of the cytomegalovirus-associated TCR beta chains recognize cytomegalovirus antigens. A later analysis had no HLA typing for the validation cohort, so co-occurrence there was scored across all 110 or so repertoires.

Reading from cysteine to phenylalanine, the CDR3 counts 11 amino acids. The retained sequence is limited to the CDR3, 33 bases, with the frame set at the first base. Cut back by 6 bases and 7 bases, the V and J ends lie 10 bases apart. The germline V gene (reference sequence) specifies MNHEY as CDR1 and SMNVEV as CDR2. Library preparation was by the immunoSEQ multiplex PCR assay. Per the source publication's procedure: A statistical classification framework was developed to diagnose cytomegalovirus status using the catalog of TCR beta chain sequences. This is the immuneACCESS table as TCRdb keeps it, with only in-frame sequences that have V and J called. A part of the clones is gone; compared with another copy, unresolved V genes explain less than half, and the rest is unexplained. The DNA was the basis for D and trimming; V, J and clone size are from that table. This sample gives 250,000 to 400,000 clones in total; roughly nine tenths of them show up just once. The ten biggest clones cover 1% to 1.5% of the sample.

The donors were included in the validation cohort of 130 or so subjects, a group kept apart from the roughly 690-subject first cohort. The chain joins TRBV27 to TRBJ2-7; matching of 5 bases hints at TRBD2 as the D gene. Material for sequencing was PBMCs. This clonotype was obtained from a woman in her twenties or thirties in good health and CMV-seropositive. The CDR3 reads CASRGAWEQYF. The nucleotide sequence reads TGTGCCAGCAGGGGAGCATGGGAGCAGTACTTC.